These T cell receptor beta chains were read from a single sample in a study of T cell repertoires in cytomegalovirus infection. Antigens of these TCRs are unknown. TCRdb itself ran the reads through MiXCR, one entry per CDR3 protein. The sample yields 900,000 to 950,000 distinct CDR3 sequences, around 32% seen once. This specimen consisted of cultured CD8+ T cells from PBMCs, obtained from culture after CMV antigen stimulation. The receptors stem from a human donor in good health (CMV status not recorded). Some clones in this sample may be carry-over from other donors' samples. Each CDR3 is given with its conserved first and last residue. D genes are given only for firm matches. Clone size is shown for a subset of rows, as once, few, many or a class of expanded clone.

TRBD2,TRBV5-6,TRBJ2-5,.,CASSLTSGGQNKRRTQYF
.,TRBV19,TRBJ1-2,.,CVSSLGPLDYGYTF
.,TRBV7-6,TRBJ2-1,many,CASSRPGSSDKKQFF
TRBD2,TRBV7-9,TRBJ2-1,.,CAVAGGFYNEQFF
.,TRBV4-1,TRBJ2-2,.,CASSRDLGELFF
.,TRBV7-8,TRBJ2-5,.,CASSSDQGRETQYF
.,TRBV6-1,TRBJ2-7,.,CASSGWGPPYEQYF
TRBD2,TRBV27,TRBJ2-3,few,CASSLYGLAGASTDTQYF
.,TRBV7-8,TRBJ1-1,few,CASSYGGGWTEAFF
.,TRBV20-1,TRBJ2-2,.,CSATDQNTGELFF
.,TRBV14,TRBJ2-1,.,CASSQVDRISEQFF
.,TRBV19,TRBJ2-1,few,CATSRDLFYNEQFF
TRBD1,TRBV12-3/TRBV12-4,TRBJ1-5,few,CASSIGTGLFGNQPQHF
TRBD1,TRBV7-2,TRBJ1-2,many,CASSSDREDYGYTF
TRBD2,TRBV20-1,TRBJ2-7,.,CSAWTSDEQYF
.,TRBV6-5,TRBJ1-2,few,CASSYAQGPYGYTF
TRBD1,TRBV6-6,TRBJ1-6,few,CASSYTHDRGGNSPLHF
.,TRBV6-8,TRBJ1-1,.,CASSSPAQGTEAFF
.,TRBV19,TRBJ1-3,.,CASTDHGTWSGNTIYF
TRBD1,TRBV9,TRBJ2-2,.,CASSVPRDTGVNTGELFF
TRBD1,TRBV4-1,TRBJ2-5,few,CASSQAGTGSETQYF
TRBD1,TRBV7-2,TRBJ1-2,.,CASSWATDRGPRDGYTF
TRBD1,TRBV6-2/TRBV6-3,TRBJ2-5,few,CASSWDRGLETQYF
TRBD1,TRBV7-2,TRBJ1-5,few,CASSSDHRGPVQPQHF
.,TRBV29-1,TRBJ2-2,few,CSVGASTGELFF
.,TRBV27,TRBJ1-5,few,CASSSLGGNSNQPQHF
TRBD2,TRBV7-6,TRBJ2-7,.,CASSLGPGLDPYEQYF
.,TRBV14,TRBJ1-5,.,CASSLLRHTAQHF
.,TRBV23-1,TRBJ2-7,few,CASRGTPPEGPHTSRSYEQYF
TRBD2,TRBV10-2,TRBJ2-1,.,CASSEFSGGAYNEQFF
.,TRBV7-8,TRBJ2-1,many,CASSLGTLVEQFF
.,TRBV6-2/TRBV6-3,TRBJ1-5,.,CASSWLLGSGNQPQHF
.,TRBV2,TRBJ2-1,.,CASSGSSNEQFF
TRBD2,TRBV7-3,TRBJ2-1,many,CASSTYGLDTYNEQFF
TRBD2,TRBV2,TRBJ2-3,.,CASEPGLVADTQYF
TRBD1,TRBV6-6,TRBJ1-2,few,CASSMTGSRSLYGYTF
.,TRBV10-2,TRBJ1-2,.,CASTLGEGNGYTF
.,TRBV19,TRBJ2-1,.,CASSPVDIPDNEQFF
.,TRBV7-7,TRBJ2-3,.,CASSPSTGLTDTQYF
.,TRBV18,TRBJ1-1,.,CASSEGRGLGTEAFF
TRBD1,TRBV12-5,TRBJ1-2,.,CASGSPSGQDYGYTF
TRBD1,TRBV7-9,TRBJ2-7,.,CASSSPTDRGLDEQYF
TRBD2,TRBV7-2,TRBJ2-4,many,CASSYPGLAGTPLAKNIQYF
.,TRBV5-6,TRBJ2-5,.,CASSLASRVAAQETQYF
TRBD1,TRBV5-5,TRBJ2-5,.,CASSWVRGIRETQYF
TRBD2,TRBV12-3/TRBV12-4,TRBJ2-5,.,CASSSSAAGGLEQTQYF
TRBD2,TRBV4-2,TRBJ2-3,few,CASSHGLAGDPDTQYF
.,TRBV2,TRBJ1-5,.,CASNLGTPKNQSQHF
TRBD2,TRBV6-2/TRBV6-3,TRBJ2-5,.,CASSYSGLGEETQYF
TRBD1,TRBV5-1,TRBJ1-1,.,CASSLNRGRGDTEAFF